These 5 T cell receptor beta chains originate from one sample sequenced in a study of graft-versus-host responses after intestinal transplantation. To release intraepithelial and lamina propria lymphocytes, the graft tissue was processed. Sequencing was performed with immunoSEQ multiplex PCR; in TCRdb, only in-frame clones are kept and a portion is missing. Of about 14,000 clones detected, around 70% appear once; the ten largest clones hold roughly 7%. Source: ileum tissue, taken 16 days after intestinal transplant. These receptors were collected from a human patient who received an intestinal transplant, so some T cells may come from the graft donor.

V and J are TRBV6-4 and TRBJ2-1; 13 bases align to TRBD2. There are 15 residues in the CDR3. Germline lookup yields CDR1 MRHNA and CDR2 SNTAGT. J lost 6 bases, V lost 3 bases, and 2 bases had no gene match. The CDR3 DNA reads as TGTGCCAGCAGTGAGAGACTAGCGGGGGGCAATGAGCAGTTCTTC. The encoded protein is CASSERLAGGNEQFF.

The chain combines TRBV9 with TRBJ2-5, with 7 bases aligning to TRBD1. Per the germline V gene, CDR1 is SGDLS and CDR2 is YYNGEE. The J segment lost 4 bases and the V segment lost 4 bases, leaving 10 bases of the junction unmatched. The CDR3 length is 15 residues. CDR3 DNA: TGTGCCAGCAGCCCCGCCGGGACAGCGATAGAGACCCAGTACTTC. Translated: CASSPAGTAIETQYF.

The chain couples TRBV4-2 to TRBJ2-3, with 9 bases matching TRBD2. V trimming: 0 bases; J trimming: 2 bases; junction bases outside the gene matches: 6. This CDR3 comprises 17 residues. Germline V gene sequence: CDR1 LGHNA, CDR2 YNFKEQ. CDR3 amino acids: CASSQDGPSGATDTQYF. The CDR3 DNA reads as TGTGCCAGCAGCCAAGACGGGCCTAGCGGGGCCACAGATACGCAGTATTTT.

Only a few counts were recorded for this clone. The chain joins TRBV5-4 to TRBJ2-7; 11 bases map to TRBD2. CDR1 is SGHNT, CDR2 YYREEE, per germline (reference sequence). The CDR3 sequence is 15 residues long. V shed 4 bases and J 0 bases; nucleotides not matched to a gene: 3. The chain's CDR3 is CASSQTSGSSYEQYF. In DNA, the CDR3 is TGTGCCAGCAGCCAAACTAGCGGGAGCTCCTACGAGCAGTACTTC.

CDR3 region: CASSPHGTSGAYNEQFF. CDR3 nucleotides: TGTGCCAGCAGCCCCCACGGGACTAGCGGGGCCTACAATGAGCAGTTCTTC. The genes are TRBV11-3 and TRBJ2-1, with 13 bases that match TRBD2. With V trimmed by 5 bases and J by 2 bases, 6 bases remained unmatched. This CDR3 comprises 17 residues. CDR1 and CDR2 from the germline V gene are SGHNT and YENEEA.